This entry is about one TCR beta chain. Relative to the germline gene, one junction end is altered; a read error may explain this. This specimen comes from a study of T cell responses to AZD1222 COVID-19 vaccine. Some clones are missing from TCRdb's copy, which holds only in-frame ones; the method was immunoSEQ multiplex PCR. The table records about 110,000 clones, around 90% of them present only once. This receptor was identified in an adult who received the AZD1222 COVID-19 vaccine. Sequenced material: peripheral blood, taken 28 days after the second AZD1222 dose.

CDR3 bases: TGTGCTAGCAGCGCGACTAGCGGGGGGTACAATGAGCAGTTCTTC. This codes for CASSATSGGYNEQFF. The V and J genes are TRBV7-7 and TRBJ2-1; TRBD2 matches 13 bases. The germline V gene has CDR1 SSHAT and CDR2 FNYEAQ (reference sequence). The length of the CDR3 is 15 residues. Full variable domain (rest looked up from reference TRBV7-7 and TRBJ2-1): GAGVSQSPRYKVTKRGQDVTLRCDPISSHATLYWYQQALGQGPEFLTYFNYEAQPDKSGLPSDRFSAERPEGSISTLTIQRTEQRDSAMYRCASSATSGGYNEQFFGPGTRLTVL.